This TCR beta chain appears in the sequencing data of a study of CD8+ T cells in alopecia areata. Study-wide background: Severity among treated patients was scored by the percentage of scalp area affected. Study-wide results and limits: Sequence data from scalp samples additionally include resident alphabeta T cells of normal skin. Persistence of many expanded lesional clones was seen in scalp and blood during tofacitinib. Scalp clonality, together with expanded CD8+ clones among the top 100, fell significantly with tofacitinib.

As to this clone: No antigen is known for it.

Germline assignment: CDR1 SNHLY and CDR2 FYNNEI. The CDR3 consists of 13 residues. V lost 6 bases and J lost 3, with 11 bases in between. The treatment was: oral pan-JAK inhibitor, 5-10 mg twice daily. After isolation, RNA underwent reverse transcription to generate cDNA as the sequencing template. Here immunoSEQ multiplex PCR was the method, and the copy in TCRdb shows in-frame clones only, minus some. The sample contains about 220,000 clones, about 57% of which appear only once. This sample comprised CD4+ T cells sorted from blood, obtained at week 4, from a patient treated with tofacitinib. The chain couples TRBV2 to TRBJ2-5; either TRBD1 or TRBD2 may fit D (5 bases each). The clonotype was recovered from a human donor with alopecia areata. This chain's CDR3 is CASSPGTKETQYF. In DNA, the CDR3 is TGTGCCAGCAGCCCCGGGACGAAAGAGACCCAGTACTTC.